The following is a T cell receptor (beta chain) sequence with its context. The antigen is not known. Germline V CDR1 and CDR2: MDHEN, SYDVKM. The CDR3 is made up of 18 amino acids. V shed 6 bases, J shed 1 base, and the junction held 14 bases outside the gene matches. The record originates from a study of radiotherapy plus CTLA-4 blockade in lung cancer. Whole-study results and caveats: TCR clones originating in tumors grew in number in blood after radiotherapy plus ipilimumab. With interferon-beta, early dynamics of blood T cell clones were reported to best predict response.

The data were produced by immunoSEQ multiplex PCR, yet TCRdb's version contains in-frame clones alone and is incomplete. The sample consists of about 85,000 clones, about 90% of them appearing once. The chain recombines TRBV28 with TRBJ1-5, with TRBD1 matching over 8 bases. Sequences were derived from peripheral blood, sampled from a patient treated with radiotherapy plus ipilimumab. This TCR derives from a human donor with non-small cell lung cancer who had a partial response to radiotherapy plus ipilimumab. CDR3 sequence reads: CASSPPDRVGLSNQPQHF. The CDR3, as DNA: TGTGCCAGCAGCCCCCCGGACAGGGTTGGTTTGAGCAATCAGCCCCAGCATTTT.